The sequence of this T cell receptor (beta chain) was determined in a study of control samples from healthy donors and cancer patients. This table comes from immunoSEQ multiplex PCR, and its TCRdb copy is limited to in-frame clones, with some not included. The profile shows about 89,000 clones, more than 75% of them singletons. This clone appeared once. The ends were cut back, 5 bases at V and 7 bases at J, with 15 bases in the middle. Germline CDR1 reads MNHNS; CDR2 reads SASEGT. This CDR3 is 14 amino acids long. Sample: blood. The genes are TRBV6-1 and TRBJ2-1; D gene uncertain. The TCR was taken from a middle-aged woman in good health. CDR3 nucleotides: TGTGCCAGCAGTTCGTCGACCGGAGAAAATGAGCAGTTCTTC. Its protein is CASSSSTGENEQFF.